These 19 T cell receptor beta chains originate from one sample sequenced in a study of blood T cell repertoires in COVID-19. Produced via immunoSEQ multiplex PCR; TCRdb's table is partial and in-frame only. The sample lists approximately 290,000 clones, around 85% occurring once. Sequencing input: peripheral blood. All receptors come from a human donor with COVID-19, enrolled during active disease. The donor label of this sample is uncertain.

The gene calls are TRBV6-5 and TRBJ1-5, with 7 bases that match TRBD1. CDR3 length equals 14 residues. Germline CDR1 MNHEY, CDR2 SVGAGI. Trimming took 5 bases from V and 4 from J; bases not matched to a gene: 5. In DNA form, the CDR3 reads TGTGCCAGCAGTCGGGGACAGTCAAATCAGCCCCAGCATTTT. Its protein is CASSRGQSNQPQHF.

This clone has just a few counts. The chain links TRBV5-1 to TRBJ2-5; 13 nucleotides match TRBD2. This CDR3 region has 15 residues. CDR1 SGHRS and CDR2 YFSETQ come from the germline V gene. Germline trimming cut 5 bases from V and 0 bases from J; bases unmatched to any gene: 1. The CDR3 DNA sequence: TGCGCCAGCAGAGGGACTAGCGGGAACCAAGAGACCCAGTACTTC. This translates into CASRGTSGNQETQYF.

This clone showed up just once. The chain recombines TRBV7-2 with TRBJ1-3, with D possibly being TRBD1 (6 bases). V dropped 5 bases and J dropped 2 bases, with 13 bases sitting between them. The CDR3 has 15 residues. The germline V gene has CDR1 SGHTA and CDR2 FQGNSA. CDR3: CASSRRGGTGNTIYF. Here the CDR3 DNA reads TGTGCCAGCAGCCGGAGGGGGGGCACTGGAAACACCATATATTTT.

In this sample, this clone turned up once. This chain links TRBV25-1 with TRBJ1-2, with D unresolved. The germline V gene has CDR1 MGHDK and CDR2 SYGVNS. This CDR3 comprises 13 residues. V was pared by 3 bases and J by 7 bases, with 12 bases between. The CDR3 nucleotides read TGTGCCAGCAGTGACGAGCGGTTCCGTGGCTACACCTTC. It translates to CASSDERFRGYTF.

CDR3 nucleotides: TGTGCCAGTAGTAGCGGGAGCAACTACAATGAGCAGTTCTTC. This gives the protein CASSSGSNYNEQFF. V usage is TRBV19 and J usage is TRBJ2-1; TRBD2 matches 7 bases. Germline V gene data show CDR1 as LNHDA and CDR2 as SQIVND (reference sequence). The CDR3 covers 14 residues. Germline trimming cut 4 bases from V and 3 bases from J; bases unmatched to any gene: 3.

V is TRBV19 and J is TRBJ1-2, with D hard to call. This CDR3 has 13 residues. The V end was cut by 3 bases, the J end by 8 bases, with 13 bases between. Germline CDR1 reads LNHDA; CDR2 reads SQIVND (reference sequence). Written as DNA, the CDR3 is TGTGCCAGTAGTATCTCGTCTGTCAGGGGCTACACCTTC. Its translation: CASSISSVRGYTF.

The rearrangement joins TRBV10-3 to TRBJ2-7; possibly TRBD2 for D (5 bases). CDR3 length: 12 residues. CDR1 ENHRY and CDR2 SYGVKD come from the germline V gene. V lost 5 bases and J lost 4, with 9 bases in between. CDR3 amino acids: CAISKTRYEQYF. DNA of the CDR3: TGTGCCATCAGTAAAACTAGGTACGAGCAGTACTTC.

This CDR3 reads CASSRRTGGTDTQYF. CDR3 nucleotides: TGTGCCAGCAGCCGCCGGACAGGAGGCACAGATACGCAGTATTTT. J is TRBJ2-3 and V is TRBV28, with 7 bases lining up with TRBD1. The V and J ends lost 6 bases and 1 base, in that order; junction bases with no gene match: 7. The CDR3 sequence is 15 residues long. Per germline, CDR1 MDHEN and CDR2 SYDVKM.

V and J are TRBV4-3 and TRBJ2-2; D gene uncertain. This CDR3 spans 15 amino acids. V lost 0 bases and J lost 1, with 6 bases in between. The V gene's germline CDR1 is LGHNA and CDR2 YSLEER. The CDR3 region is CASSQDQQNTGELFF. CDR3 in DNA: TGCGCCAGCAGCCAAGATCAACAGAACACCGGGGAGCTGTTTTTT.

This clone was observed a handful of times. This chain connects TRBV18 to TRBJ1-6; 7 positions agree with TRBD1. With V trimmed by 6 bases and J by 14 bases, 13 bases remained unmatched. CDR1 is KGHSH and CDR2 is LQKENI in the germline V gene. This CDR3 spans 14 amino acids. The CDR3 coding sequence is TGTGCCAGCTCCGCCGGGACAGACACTGGGGCCCTCCACTTT. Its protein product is CASSAGTDTGALHF. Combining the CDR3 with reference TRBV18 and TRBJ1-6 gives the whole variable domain NAGVMQNPRHLVRRRGQEARLRCSPMKGHSHVYWYRQLPEEGLKFMVYLQKENIIDESGMPKERFSAEFPKEGPSILRIQQVVRGDSAAYFCASSAGTDTGALHFGNGTRLTVT.

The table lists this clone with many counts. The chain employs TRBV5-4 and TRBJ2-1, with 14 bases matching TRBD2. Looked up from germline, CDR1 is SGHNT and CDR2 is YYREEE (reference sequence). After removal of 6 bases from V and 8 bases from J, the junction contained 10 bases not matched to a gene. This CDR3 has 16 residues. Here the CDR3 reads CASTLGGLAGVDEQFF. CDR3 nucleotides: TGTGCCAGCACCCTGGGGGGACTAGCGGGAGTGGATGAGCAGTTCTTC.

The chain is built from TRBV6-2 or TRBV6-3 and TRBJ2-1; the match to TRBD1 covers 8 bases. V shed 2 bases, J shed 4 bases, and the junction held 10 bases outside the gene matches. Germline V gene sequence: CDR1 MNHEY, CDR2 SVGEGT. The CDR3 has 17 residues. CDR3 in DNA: TGTGCCAGCAGTTACCGAAGCATAAGGACAGGGTACAATGAGCAGTTCTTC. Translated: CASSYRSIRTGYNEQFF.

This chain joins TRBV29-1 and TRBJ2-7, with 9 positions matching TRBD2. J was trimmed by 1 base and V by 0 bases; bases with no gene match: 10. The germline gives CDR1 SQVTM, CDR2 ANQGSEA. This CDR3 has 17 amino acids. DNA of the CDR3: TGCAGCGTTGAAGATCTCCTGGCTAGCGGGACTTCCTACGAGCAGTACTTC. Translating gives CSVEDLLASGTSYEQYF.

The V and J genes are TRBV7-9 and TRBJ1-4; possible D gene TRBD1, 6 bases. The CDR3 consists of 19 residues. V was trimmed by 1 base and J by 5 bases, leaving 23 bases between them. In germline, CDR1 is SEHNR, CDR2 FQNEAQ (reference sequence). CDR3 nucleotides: TGTGCCAGCAGCTTAGGAGTTAGCCAGGGGCCTCTCCTGAATGAAAAACTGTTTTTT. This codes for CASSLGVSQGPLLNEKLFF.

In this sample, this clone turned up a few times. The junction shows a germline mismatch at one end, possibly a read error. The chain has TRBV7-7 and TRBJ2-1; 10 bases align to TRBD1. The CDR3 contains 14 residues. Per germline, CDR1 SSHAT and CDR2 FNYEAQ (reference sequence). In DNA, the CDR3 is TGTGCTAGCAGCTACCGGGACAGGGGATGGGAGCAGTTCTTC. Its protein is CASSYRDRGWEQFF.

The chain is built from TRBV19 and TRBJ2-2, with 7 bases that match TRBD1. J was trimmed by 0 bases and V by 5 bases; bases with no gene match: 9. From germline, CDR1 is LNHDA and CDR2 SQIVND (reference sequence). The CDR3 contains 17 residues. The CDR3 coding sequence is TGTGCCAGTAGTCCAGATAAAGACAGGGCGAACACCGGGGAGCTGTTTTTT. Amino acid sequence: CASSPDKDRANTGELFF.

The CDR3 region has the DNA TGTGCCAGCAGCTTAGGCGCGTCGGGAGAGACCCAGTACTTC. It specifies CASSLGASGETQYF. J is TRBJ2-5 and V is TRBV7-9; D is unresolved. CDR1 and CDR2 from the germline V gene are SEHNR and FQNEAQ (reference sequence). Trimming took off 1 base at V and 4 bases at J, with 10 bases between the two ends. There are 14 residues in the CDR3.

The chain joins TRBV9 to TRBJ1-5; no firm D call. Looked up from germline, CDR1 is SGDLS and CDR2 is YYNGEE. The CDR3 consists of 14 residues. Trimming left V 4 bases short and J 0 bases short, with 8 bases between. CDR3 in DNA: TGTGCCAGCAGCCCGGAGGGTAGCAATCAGCCCCAGCATTTT. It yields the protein CASSPEGSNQPQHF. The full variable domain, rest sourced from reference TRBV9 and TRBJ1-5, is DSGVTQTPKHLITATGQRVTLRCSPRSGDLSVYWYQQSLDQGLQFLIQYYNGEERAKGNILERFSAQQFPDLHSELNLSSLELGDSALYFCASSPEGSNQPQHFGDGTRLSIL.

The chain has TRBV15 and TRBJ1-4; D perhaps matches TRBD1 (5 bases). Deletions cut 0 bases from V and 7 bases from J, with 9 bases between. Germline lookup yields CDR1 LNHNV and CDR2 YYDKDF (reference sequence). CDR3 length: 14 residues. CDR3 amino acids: CATSRDPGFEKLFF. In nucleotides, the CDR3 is TGTGCCACCAGCAGAGATCCAGGGTTTGAAAAACTGTTTTTT.